The clone carrying this TCR beta chain occurred many times. What it recognizes is unknown. Pregnant or lactating patients were excluded, as were those with uncontrolled infection or other autoimmune disease. This sample is part of a study of T cells in Graves' hyperthyroidism and ophthalmopathy. Study-level findings and limits: Ophthalmopathy, as predicted by the model, came a median around 7 months after the prediction. Most thyroid clonotypes that were expanded above 0.001 also turned up in blood.

TCR beta CDR3 regions were amplified from RNA transcripts. With the HTBI primer set, the TCR CDR3 went through a first round of RT-PCR. MiXCR, run by TCRdb on the multiplex PCR reads, gives a single entry per CDR3 protein. The sample shows under 400,000 distinct CDR3 sequences, about 20% of them seen only once. The CDR3 has 12 residues. V gave up 6 bases and J gave up 10 bases, with 13 bases separating them. The chain uses TRBV12-3 or TRBV12-4 and TRBJ2-1, with a weak D call TRBD1 (6 bases). Sequenced sample: blood. The receptor comes from a woman in her forties or fifties with Graves' hyperthyroidism. The CDR3 bases are TGTGCCAGCAGCGTTCAGGGGCTGGAGCAGTTCTTC. It specifies CASSVQGLEQFF.